Listed here are 29 T cell receptor beta chains from one sample, sequenced in a study of early T cells in non-severe SARS-CoV-2 infection. Using its own MiXCR run on the 5' RACE reads, TCRdb lists one record per CDR3 protein. The data show roughly 110,000 distinct CDR3 sequences, approximately 12% seen once. The sequencing input was whole blood. The receptors derive from an adult who was a healthcare worker with PCR-confirmed SARS-CoV-2 infection or an uninfected control (not recorded which).

A few counts support this clonotype. This chain links TRBV9 with TRBJ2-1; D unresolved. This CDR3 contains 13 residues. Trimming took 5 bases from V and 5 from J, leaving 11 bases between them. CDR1 and CDR2 (germline): SGDLS, YYNGEE. The chain's CDR3 is CASRDGRNNEQFF. For the CDR3, the DNA is TGTGCCAGCAGAGACGGACGGAACAATGAGCAGTTCTTC.

The rearrangement links TRBV30 to TRBJ2-7, with D possibly TRBD2 on 6 matching bases. This CDR3 is built from 12 residues. V was pared by 4 bases and J by 6 bases, with 13 bases between. Germline lookup yields CDR1 GTSNPN and CDR2 SVGIG (reference sequence). The CDR3 DNA is TGTGCCTGGAAGGCGGGATTCCGCGAGCAGTACTTC. Its translation: CAWKAGFREQYF.

This clonotype has more than one count but fewer than ten. The rearrangement uses TRBV2 and TRBJ2-3; D call uncertain. The V gene lost 3 bases and the J gene lost 2 bases, with 3 bases spanning the gap. The CDR3 runs 12 residues. The germline CDR1 and CDR2 sequences are SNHLY and FYNNEI. The CDR3 loop reads CASSDTTDTQYF. CDR3 DNA sequence: TGTGCCAGCAGTGATACCACAGATACGCAGTATTTT.

This chain connects TRBV11-2 to TRBJ2-2; D is ambiguous. V dropped 5 bases and J dropped 0 bases, with 13 bases sitting between them. From germline, CDR1 is SGHAT and CDR2 FQNNGV. The CDR3 covers 16 residues. CDR3 in amino acids: CASSPWLSSNTGELFF. The CDR3 region has the DNA TGTGCCAGCAGCCCTTGGTTGAGCTCGAACACCGGGGAGCTGTTTTTT.

The sample holds many counts of this clonotype. The V and J genes are TRBV20-1 and TRBJ2-7; 11 bases agree with TRBD2. This CDR3 spans 13 amino acids. V lost 3 bases and J lost 6; bases outside the gene matches: 4. CDR1 and CDR2 from the germline V gene are DFQATT and SNEGSKA (reference sequence). The CDR3 loop reads CSARTGTSGEQYF. CDR3 bases: TGCAGTGCTAGGACAGGGACTAGCGGCGAGCAGTACTTC.

This clonotype has at least ten counts. The chain couples TRBV5-1 to TRBJ2-5; D may be TRBD1 or TRBD2 (5 bases each). CDR1 is SGHRS, CDR2 YFSETQ, per germline. The CDR3 runs 14 residues. V dropped 0 bases and J dropped 4 bases, with 10 bases sitting between them. The CDR3 protein is CASSLVAGRETQYF. CDR3 coding DNA: TGCGCCAGCAGCTTGGTTGCAGGGAGAGAGACCCAGTACTTC.

The table lists this clonotype with many counts. This rearrangement joins TRBV7-3 to TRBJ2-3, with a weak D call TRBD2 (6 bases). Trimming removed 2 bases from V and 4 bases from J, with 7 bases in between. The CDR3 is 13 amino acids. Germline V gives CDR1 SGHTA, CDR2 FQGTGA. This chain's CDR3 is CASSLSGADTQYF. CDR3 bases: TGTGCCAGCAGCTTATCGGGAGCAGATACGCAGTATTTT.

The J gene is TRBJ2-2, the V gene TRBV3-1; D not certain. The germline V gene encodes CDR1 LGHDT and CDR2 YNNKEL (reference sequence). CDR3 length equals 15 residues. With 2 bases removed from V and 5 bases from J, the gap between germline ends came to 12 bases. The CDR3 sequence: CASSQFEPRTGELFF. The CDR3 DNA reads as TGTGCCAGCAGCCAATTTGAACCCCGTACCGGGGAGCTGTTTTTT. Full variable domain (missing parts from reference TRBV3-1 and TRBJ2-2): DTAVSQTPKYLVTQMGNDKSIKCEQNLGHDTMYWYKQDSKKFLKIMFSYNNKELIINETVPNRFSPKSPDKAHLNLHINSLELGDSAVYFCASSQFEPRTGELFFGEGSRLTVL.

The chain recombines TRBV4-1 with TRBJ2-1; 10 bases agree with TRBD2. Germline assignment: CDR1 MGHRA and CDR2 YSYEKL. This CDR3 region has 21 residues. V lost 1 base, J lost 1 base, and 16 bases stayed unmatched. The DNA of the CDR3 is TGCGCCAGCAGCCAAGGTCCGCGCGGGCTAGCGGGAGCTAAATCCTACAATGAGCAGTTCTTC. It specifies CASSQGPRGLAGAKSYNEQFF.

In this sample, this clonotype turned up a few times. The genes are TRBV20-1 and TRBJ2-3; maybe TRBD1 (5 bases). The CDR3 is 13 residues long. Trimming took off 6 bases at V and 4 bases at J, with 14 bases between the two ends. CDR1 and CDR2 from the germline V gene are DFQATT and SNEGSKA (reference sequence). CDR3 protein: CSADLVGADTQYF. The CDR3 bases are TGCAGTGCCGACCTGGTAGGGGCAGATACGCAGTATTTT.

This clonotype was detected ten times or more. The rearrangement uses TRBV19 and TRBJ2-3; tentative D call: TRBD2 (5 bases). This CDR3 comprises 12 residues. V lost 8 bases, J lost 3 bases, and 9 bases lay in between. Germline V lookup: CDR1 LNHDA, CDR2 SQIVND (reference sequence). CDR3: CASSPGTDTQYF. For the CDR3, the DNA is TGTGCCAGTTCCCCGGGAACAGATACGCAGTATTTT.

This clonotype was seen ten or more times. The V gene is TRBV5-1, the J gene TRBJ1-1; D is perhaps TRBD1 (6 bases). Germline-derived CDR1 and CDR2 are SGHRS and YFSETQ. The CDR3 sequence is 14 residues long. V was clipped by 1 base and J by 5 bases, with 12 bases between them. CDR3 residues: CASSLSPTGTEAFF. The CDR3 nucleotides are TGCGCCAGCAGCTTGTCTCCAACAGGGACTGAAGCTTTCTTT.

This clonotype turned up a few times. The gene calls are TRBV29-1 and TRBJ2-1, with 7 bases aligning to TRBD2. Germline V CDR1 and CDR2: SQVTM, ANQGSEA. V gave up 4 bases and J gave up 4 bases; unmatched junction bases: 1. CDR3 length: 12 amino acids. The CDR3 loop reads CSVAGGYNEQFF. The CDR3 coding sequence is TGCAGCGTTGCGGGAGGTTACAATGAGCAGTTCTTC.

As for this clonotype: One junction end disagrees with the germline gene, perhaps due to a read error. The rearrangement uses TRBV6-1 and TRBJ2-1; 10 bases align to TRBD2. The CDR3 length is 14 residues. Germline assignment: CDR1 MNHNS and CDR2 SASEGT. CDR3 amino acids: CASSEVAGGRLSTF. The CDR3 region has the DNA TGTGCCAGCAGTGAAGTAGCGGGAGGCCGACTCTCAACCTTC.

The chain links TRBV6-6 to TRBJ2-5; TRBD1 matches at 7 bases. CDR3 length: 16 residues. V trimming: 0 bases; J trimming: 3 bases; junction bases outside the gene matches: 7. Germline lookup yields CDR1 MNHNY and CDR2 SVGAGI (reference sequence). The CDR3 sequence: CASSYSMGQPKETQYF. CDR3 nucleotides: TGTGCCAGCAGTTACTCGATGGGACAGCCCAAAGAGACCCAGTACTTC.

The chain is built from TRBV5-6 and TRBJ1-2, with D maybe TRBD1 (6 bases). CDR3 size: 13 residues. CDR1 is SGHDT and CDR2 is YYEEEE in the germline V gene. The V and J ends lost 1 base and 6 bases respectively, with 10 bases between them. CDR3 loop: CASSLWNRDGYTF. For the CDR3, the DNA is TGTGCCAGCAGCTTGTGGAACAGGGATGGCTACACCTTC.

This clonotype occurred many times. V is TRBV12-3 or TRBV12-4 and J is TRBJ2-7, with TRBD1 identical over 7 bases. The junction had 3 bases not matched to a gene; V was cut back by 4 bases and J by 9 bases. The CDR3 has 11 residues. CDR3 region: CASSSGDRQYF. The CDR3 region has the DNA TGTGCCAGCAGTTCCGGGGACAGGCAGTACTTC.

This chain uses TRBV7-2 with TRBJ1-1, with D maybe TRBD1 (5 bases). CDR3 size: 12 residues. Looked up from germline, CDR1 is SGHTA and CDR2 is FQGNSA. Deletions cut 5 bases from V and 5 bases from J, with 9 bases between. The CDR3 loop is CASSLQVTEAFF. For the CDR3, the DNA is TGTGCCAGCAGCCTACAGGTTACTGAAGCTTTCTTT.

This clonotype was seen at least ten times. The rearrangement uses TRBV29-1 and TRBJ2-1, with no clear D. Between the trimmed V and J ends, which lost 2 bases and 3 bases, there was a span of 5 bases. The CDR3 spans 12 residues. Germline CDR1 is SQVTM and CDR2 is ANQGSEA. For the CDR3, the DNA is TGCAGCGTTGAATCTGACTACAATGAGCAGTTCTTC. Protein: CSVESDYNEQFF.

V is TRBV20-1 and J is TRBJ2-1; TRBD2 matches at 9 bases. Losses at the gene ends were 3 bases for V and 6 bases for J; bases not matched to a gene: 3. Germline CDR1 and CDR2: DFQATT and SNEGSKA (reference sequence). The length of the CDR3 is 13 residues. CDR3 protein: CSASLLAGNEQFF. CDR3 DNA: TGCAGTGCTAGCTTACTAGCGGGCAATGAGCAGTTCTTC.

The chain recombines TRBV11-3 with TRBJ2-3, with TRBD1 identical over 10 bases. The J segment lost 6 bases and the V segment lost 5 bases, leaving 11 bases of the junction unmatched. CDR1 is SGHNT and CDR2 is YENEEA in the germline V gene. This CDR3 contains 16 residues. For the CDR3, the DNA is TGTGCCAGCAGCCGGAGCCCGGGACAGGGGATGGATACGCAGTATTTT. Amino acid sequence: CASSRSPGQGMDTQYF.

The sample holds a few counts of this clonotype. The chain links TRBV12-3 or TRBV12-4 to TRBJ1-5; 8 bases align to TRBD1. This CDR3 region has 13 residues. V gave up 6 bases and J gave up 6 bases; unmatched junction bases: 4. CDR3 residues: CASSSGGGQPQHF. The CDR3 region has the DNA TGTGCCAGCAGCTCAGGGGGCGGTCAGCCCCAGCATTTT.

The sample holds a few counts of this clonotype. The gene calls are TRBV5-5 and TRBJ2-3; D is undetermined. Germline V lookup: CDR1 SGHKS, CDR2 YYEKEE (reference sequence). The ends were cut back, 0 bases at V and 0 bases at J, with 11 bases in the middle. The CDR3 runs 16 residues. The CDR3 sequence is CASSLETLHSTDTQYF. Here the CDR3 DNA reads TGTGCCAGCAGCTTGGAGACGCTTCACAGCACAGATACGCAGTATTTT.

Many counts were recorded for this clonotype. The CDR3 DNA sequence: TGTGCCAGCAGGATACCGGGACAGGGAGCCGGGGAGCTGTTTTTT. This translates into CASRIPGQGAGELFF. This sequence joins TRBV7-3 and TRBJ2-2; 9 bases agree with TRBD1. Germline V CDR1 and CDR2: SGHTA, FQGTGA. V lost 6 bases, J lost 6 bases, and 8 bases stayed unmatched. The CDR3 is 15 amino acids.

This clonotype was seen ten or more times. The chain links TRBV11-2 to TRBJ2-5; D may match TRBD1 or TRBD2 (5 bases each). The CDR3 is 13 amino acids. The germline CDR1 and CDR2 sequences are SGHAT and FQNNGV. Between the trimmed V and J ends, which lost 5 bases and 6 bases, there was a span of 13 bases. CDR3 bases: TGTGCCAGCAGCGATGGGACCTCGAAGACCCAGTACTTC. This encodes CASSDGTSKTQYF.

In this sample, this clonotype turned up many times. V usage is TRBV20-1 and J usage is TRBJ2-1; the match to TRBD2 covers 7 bases. This CDR3 has 15 residues. Trimming took 3 bases from V and 5 from J; bases not matched to a gene: 10. Germline V CDR1 and CDR2: DFQATT, SNEGSKA (reference sequence). The CDR3 region is CSASPQGLRDNEQFF. The DNA of the CDR3 is TGCAGTGCTAGCCCGCAGGGACTACGTGACAATGAGCAGTTCTTC.

This clonotype was counted many times. The chain combines TRBV7-7 with TRBJ2-5; D ambiguous. CDR1 is SSHAT and CDR2 is FNYEAQ in the germline V gene (reference sequence). V was clipped by 2 bases and J by 1 base, with 11 bases between them. The CDR3 covers 15 residues. Here the CDR3 reads CASSLMGFPQETQYF. The DNA of the CDR3 is TGTGCCAGCAGCTTAATGGGCTTCCCCCAAGAGACCCAGTACTTC.

This clonotype was seen a handful of times. This rearrangement joins TRBV7-8 to TRBJ1-1; 10 nucleotides align to TRBD1. Germline trimming cut 5 bases from V and 0 bases from J; bases unmatched to any gene: 12. The length of the CDR3 is 18 residues. The germline gives CDR1 SGHVS, CDR2 FQNEAQ. The DNA for the CDR3 is TGTGCCAGCAGCCCAGGCAGGGGGACAGGGGCGATGAACACTGAAGCTTTCTTT. This translates into CASSPGRGTGAMNTEAFF.

The chain is built from TRBV10-2 and TRBJ2-7; D not certain. The germline gives CDR1 WSHSY, CDR2 SAAADI. This CDR3 is 13 amino acids long. Trimming took 3 bases from V and 2 from J, leaving 8 bases between them. DNA for the CDR3: TGCGCCAGCAGTGATTCGCCCACCTACGAGCAGTACTTC. Protein sequence: CASSDSPTYEQYF.